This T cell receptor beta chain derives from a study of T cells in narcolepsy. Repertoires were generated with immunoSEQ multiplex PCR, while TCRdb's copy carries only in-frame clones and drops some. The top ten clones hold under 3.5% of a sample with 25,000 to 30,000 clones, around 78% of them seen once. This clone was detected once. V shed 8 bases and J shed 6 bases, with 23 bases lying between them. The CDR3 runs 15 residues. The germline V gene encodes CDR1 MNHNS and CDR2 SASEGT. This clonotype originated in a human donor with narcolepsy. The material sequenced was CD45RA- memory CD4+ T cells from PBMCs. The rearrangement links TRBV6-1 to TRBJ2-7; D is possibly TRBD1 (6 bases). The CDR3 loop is CASYQGTFPGLEQYF. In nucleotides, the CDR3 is TGTGCCAGCTACCAAGGGACATTTCCGGGCCTCGAGCAGTACTTC.